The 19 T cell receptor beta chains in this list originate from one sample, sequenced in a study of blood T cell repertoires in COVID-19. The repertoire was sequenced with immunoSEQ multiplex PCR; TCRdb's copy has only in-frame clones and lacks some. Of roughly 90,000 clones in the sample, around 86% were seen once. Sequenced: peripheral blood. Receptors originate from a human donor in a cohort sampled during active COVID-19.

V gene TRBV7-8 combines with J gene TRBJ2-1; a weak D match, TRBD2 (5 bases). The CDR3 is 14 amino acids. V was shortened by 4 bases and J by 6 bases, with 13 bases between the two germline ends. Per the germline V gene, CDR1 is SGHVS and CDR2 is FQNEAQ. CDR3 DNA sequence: TGTGCCAGCAGCTCTTCGGACTGGAGCAATGAGCAGTTCTTC. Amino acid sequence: CASSSSDWSNEQFF.

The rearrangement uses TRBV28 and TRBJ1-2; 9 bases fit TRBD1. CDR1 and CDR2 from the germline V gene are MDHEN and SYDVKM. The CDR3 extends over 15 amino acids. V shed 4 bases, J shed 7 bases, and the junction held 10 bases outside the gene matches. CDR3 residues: CASSSPDRGTAGYTF. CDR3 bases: TGTGCCAGCAGTTCTCCAGACAGGGGGACCGCTGGCTACACCTTC.

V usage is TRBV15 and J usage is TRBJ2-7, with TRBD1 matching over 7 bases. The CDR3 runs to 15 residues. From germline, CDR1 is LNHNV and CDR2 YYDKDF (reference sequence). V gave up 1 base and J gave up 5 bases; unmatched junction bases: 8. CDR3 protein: CATSRGDSLGHEQYF. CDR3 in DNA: TGTGCCACCAGCAGAGGGGACAGCCTGGGTCACGAGCAGTACTTC.

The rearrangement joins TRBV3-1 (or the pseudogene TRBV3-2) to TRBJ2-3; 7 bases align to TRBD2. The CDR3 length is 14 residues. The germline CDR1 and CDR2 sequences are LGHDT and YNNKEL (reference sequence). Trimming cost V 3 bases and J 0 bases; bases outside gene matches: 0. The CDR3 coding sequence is TGTGCCAGCAGCCAGGGACTAAGCACAGATACGCAGTATTTT. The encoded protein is CASSQGLSTDTQYF.

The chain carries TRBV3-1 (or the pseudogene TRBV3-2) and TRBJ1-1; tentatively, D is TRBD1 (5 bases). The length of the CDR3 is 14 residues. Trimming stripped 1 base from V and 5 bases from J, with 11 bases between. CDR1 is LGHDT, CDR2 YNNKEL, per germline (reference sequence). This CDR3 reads CASSQVGGGTEAFF. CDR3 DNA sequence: TGTGCCAGCAGCCAAGTGGGGGGTGGAACTGAAGCTTTCTTT.

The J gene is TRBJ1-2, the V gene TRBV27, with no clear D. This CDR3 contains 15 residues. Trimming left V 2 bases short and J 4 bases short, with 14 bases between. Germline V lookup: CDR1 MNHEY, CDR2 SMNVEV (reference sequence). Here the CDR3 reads CASSLEPQALYGYTF. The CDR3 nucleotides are TGTGCCAGCAGTTTAGAGCCTCAGGCCCTCTATGGCTACACCTTC.

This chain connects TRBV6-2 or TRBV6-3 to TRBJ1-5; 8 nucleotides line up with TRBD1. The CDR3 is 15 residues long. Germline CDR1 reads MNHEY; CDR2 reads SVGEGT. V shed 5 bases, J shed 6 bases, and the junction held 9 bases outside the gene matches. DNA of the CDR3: TGTGCCAGCAGTCGGACAGGGTCAGGAGCTCAGCCCCAGCATTTT. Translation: CASSRTGSGAQPQHF.

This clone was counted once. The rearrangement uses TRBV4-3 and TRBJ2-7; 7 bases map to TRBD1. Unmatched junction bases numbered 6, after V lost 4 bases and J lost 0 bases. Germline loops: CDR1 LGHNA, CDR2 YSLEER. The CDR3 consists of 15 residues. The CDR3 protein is CASSLRRDSSYEQYF. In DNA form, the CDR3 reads TGCGCCAGCAGCCTTCGCCGGGACAGCTCCTACGAGCAGTACTTC.

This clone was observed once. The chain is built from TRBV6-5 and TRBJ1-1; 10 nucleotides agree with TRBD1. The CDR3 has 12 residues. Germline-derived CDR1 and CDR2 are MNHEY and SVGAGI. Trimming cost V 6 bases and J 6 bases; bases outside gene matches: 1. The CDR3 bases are TGTGCCAGCAGGGGGACAGGGGCTGAAGCTTTCTTT. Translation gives CASRGTGAEAFF.

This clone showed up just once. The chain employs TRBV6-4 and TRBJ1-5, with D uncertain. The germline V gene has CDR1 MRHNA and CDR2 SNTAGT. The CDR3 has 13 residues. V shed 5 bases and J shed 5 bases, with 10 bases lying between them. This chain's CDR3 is CASSREVDQPQHF. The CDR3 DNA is TGTGCCAGCAGTAGGGAGGTCGATCAGCCCCAGCATTTT.

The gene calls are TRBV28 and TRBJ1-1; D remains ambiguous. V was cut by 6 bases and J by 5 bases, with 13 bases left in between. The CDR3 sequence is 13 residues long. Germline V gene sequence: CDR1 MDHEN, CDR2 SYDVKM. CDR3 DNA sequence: TGTGCCAGCAGCCTAGGGAGAGTGACTGAAGCTTTCTTT. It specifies CASSLGRVTEAFF.

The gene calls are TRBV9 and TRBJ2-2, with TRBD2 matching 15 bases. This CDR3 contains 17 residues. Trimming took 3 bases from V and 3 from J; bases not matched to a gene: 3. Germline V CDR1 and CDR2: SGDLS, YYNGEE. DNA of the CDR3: TGTGCCAGCAGCGGGACTAGCGGGGGGGCCGACACCGGGGAGCTGTTTTTT. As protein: CASSGTSGGADTGELFF.

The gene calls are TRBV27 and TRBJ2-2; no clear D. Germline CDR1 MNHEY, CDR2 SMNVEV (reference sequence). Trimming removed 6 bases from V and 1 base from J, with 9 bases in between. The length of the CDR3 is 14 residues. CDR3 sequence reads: CASSSRLNTGELFF. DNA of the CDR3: TGTGCCAGCAGCTCTAGGCTGAACACCGGGGAGCTGTTTTTT.

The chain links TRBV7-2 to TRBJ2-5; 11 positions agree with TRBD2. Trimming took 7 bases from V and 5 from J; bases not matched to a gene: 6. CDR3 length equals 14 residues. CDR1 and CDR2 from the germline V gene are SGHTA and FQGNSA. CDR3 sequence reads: CASNIAGGAETQYF. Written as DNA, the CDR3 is TGTGCCAGCAACATAGCGGGGGGGGCGGAGACCCAGTACTTC.

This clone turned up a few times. The CDR3, as DNA: TGTGCCAGCACCTGGGGGGAGAGCTCAAATGAGCAGTTCTTC. This encodes CASTWGESSNEQFF. The chain carries TRBV9 and TRBJ2-1; possibly TRBD2 for D (6 bases). The germline V gene has CDR1 SGDLS and CDR2 YYNGEE. The V and J ends lost 6 bases and 7 bases respectively, with 17 bases between them. The CDR3 loop spans 14 amino acids.

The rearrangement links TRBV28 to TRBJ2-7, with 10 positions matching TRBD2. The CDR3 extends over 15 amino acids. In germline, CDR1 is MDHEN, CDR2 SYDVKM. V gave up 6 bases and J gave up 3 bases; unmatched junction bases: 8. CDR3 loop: CASRGLAAGDYEQYF. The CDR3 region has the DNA TGTGCCAGCAGAGGACTAGCGGCCGGGGACTACGAGCAGTACTTC.

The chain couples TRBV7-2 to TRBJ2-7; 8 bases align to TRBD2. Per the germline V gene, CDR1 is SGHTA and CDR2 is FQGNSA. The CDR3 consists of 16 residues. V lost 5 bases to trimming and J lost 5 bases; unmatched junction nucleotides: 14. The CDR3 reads CASSLRLAGISHEQYF. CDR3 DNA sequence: TGTGCCAGCAGCCTTCGGTTAGCGGGGATAAGCCACGAGCAGTACTTC.

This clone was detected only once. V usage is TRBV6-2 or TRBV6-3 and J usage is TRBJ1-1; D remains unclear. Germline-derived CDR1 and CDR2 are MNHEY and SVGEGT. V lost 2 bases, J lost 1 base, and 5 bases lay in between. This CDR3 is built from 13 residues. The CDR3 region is CASSYTQNTEAFF. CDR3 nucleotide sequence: TGTGCCAGCAGTTACACTCAGAACACTGAAGCTTTCTTT.

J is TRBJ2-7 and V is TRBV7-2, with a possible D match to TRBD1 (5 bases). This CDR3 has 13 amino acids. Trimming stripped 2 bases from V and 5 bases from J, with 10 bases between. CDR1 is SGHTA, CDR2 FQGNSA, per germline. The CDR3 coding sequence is TGTGCCAGCAGCTTAACAGGTTGGGACGAGCAGTACTTC. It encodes CASSLTGWDEQYF.